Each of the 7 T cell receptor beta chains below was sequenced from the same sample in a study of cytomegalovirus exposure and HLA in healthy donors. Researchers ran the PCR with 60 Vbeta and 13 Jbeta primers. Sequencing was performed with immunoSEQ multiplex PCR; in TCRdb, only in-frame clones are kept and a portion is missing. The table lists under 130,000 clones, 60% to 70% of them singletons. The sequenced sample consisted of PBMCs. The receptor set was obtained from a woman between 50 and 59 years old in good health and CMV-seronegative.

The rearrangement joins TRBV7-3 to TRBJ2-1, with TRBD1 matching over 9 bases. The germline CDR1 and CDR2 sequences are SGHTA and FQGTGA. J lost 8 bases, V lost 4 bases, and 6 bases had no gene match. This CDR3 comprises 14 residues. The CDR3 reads CASSWRTGEDEQFF. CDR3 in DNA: TGTGCCAGCAGCTGGAGGACAGGGGAGGATGAGCAGTTCTTC. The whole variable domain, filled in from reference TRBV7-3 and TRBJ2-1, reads GAGVSQTPSNKVTEKGKYVELRCDPISGHTALYWYRQSLGQGPEFLIYFQGTGAADDSGLPNDRFFAVRPEGSVSTLKIQRTERGDSAVYLCASSWRTGEDEQFFGPGTRLTVL.

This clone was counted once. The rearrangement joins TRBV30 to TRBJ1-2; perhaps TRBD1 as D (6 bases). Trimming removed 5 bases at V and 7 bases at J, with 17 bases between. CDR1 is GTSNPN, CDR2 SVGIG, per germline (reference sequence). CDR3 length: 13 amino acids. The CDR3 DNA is TGTGCCTGGGCCAAGGGGGAGGGGCGTGGCTACACCTTC. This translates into CAWAKGEGRGYTF.

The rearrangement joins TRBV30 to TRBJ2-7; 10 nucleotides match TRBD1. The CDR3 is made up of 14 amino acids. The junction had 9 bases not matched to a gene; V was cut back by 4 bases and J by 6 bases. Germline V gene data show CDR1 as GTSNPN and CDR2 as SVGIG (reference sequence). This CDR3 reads CAWTPGTGVFEQYF. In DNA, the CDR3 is TGTGCCTGGACGCCCGGGACAGGGGTTTTCGAGCAGTACTTC.

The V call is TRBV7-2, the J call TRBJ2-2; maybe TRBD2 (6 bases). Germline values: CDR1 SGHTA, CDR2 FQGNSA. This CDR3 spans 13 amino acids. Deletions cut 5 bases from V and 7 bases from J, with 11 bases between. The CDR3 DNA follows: TGTGCCAGCAGCAAGTTCGGGGGCGGGGAGCTGTTTTTT. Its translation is CASSKFGGGELFF.

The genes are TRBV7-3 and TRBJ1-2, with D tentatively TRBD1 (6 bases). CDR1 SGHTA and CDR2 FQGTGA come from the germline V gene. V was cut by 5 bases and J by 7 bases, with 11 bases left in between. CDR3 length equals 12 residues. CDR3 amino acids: CASSPGDGGYTF. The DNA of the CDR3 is TGTGCCAGCAGCCCAGGGGATGGTGGCTACACCTTC.

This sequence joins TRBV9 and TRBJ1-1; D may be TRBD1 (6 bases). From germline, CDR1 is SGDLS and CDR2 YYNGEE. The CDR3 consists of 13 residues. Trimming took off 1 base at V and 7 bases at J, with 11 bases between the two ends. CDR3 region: CASSVLGQSEAFF. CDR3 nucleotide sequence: TGTGCCAGCAGCGTACTCGGACAGAGTGAAGCTTTCTTT.

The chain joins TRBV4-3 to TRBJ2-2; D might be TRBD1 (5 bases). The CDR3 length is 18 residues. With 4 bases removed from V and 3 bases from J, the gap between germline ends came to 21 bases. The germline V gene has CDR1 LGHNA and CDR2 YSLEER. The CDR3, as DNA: TGCGCCAGCAGCCGAGCTAGGGGTCCGGATAGCTACACCGGGGAGCTGTTTTTT. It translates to CASSRARGPDSYTGELFF.